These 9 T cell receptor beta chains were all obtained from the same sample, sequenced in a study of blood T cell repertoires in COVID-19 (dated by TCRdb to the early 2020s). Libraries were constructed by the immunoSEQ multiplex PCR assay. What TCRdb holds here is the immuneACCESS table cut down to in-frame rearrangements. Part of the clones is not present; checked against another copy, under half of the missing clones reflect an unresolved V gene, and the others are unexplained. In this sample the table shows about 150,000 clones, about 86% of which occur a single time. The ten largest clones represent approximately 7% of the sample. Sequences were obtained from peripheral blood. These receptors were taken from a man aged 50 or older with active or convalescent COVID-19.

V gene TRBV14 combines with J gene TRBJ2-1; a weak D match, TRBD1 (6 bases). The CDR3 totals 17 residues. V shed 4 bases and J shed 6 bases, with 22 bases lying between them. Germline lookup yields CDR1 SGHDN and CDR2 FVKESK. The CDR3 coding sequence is TGTGCCAGCAGCCGGATGGACGGAGCCAGCAGGGGCAATGAGCAGTTCTTC. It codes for CASSRMDGASRGNEQFF.

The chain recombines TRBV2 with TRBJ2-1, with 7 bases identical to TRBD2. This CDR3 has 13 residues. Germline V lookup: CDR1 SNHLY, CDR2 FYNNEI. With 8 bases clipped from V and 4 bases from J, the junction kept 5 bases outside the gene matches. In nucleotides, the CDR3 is TGTGCCAGCGGGGAGGGTAGATACAATGAGCAGTTCTTC. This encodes CASGEGRYNEQFF.

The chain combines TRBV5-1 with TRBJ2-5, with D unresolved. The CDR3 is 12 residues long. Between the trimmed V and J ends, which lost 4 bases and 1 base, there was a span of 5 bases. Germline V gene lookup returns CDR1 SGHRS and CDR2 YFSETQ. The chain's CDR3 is CASSPSQETQYF. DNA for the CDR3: TGCGCCAGCAGCCCCAGCCAAGAGACCCAGTACTTC.

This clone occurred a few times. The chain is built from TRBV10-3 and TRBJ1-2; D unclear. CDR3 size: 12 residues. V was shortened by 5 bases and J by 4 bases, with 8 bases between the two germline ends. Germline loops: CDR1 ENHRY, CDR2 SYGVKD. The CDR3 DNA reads TGTGCCATCAGTCGGGATGGCTATGGCTACACCTTC. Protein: CAISRDGYGYTF.

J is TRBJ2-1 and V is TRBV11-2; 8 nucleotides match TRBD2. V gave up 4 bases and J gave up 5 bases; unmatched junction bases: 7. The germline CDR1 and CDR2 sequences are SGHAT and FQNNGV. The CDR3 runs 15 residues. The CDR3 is CASSSSGSDNNEQFF. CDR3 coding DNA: TGTGCCAGCAGCTCGAGCGGGAGTGATAACAATGAGCAGTTCTTC.

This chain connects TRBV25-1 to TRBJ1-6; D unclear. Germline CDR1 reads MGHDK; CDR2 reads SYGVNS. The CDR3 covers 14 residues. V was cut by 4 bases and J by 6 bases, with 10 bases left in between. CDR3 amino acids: CASSAGESNSPLHF. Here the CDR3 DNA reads TGTGCCAGCAGTGCTGGGGAGAGTAATTCACCCCTCCACTTT.

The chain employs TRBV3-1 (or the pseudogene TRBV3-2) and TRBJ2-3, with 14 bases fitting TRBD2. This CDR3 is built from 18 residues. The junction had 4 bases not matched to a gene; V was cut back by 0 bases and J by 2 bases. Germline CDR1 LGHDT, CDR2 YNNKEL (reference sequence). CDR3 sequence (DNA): TGTGCCAGCAGCCAAGATGGGACTAGCGGGAGTGCCACAGATACGCAGTATTTT. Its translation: CASSQDGTSGSATDTQYF.

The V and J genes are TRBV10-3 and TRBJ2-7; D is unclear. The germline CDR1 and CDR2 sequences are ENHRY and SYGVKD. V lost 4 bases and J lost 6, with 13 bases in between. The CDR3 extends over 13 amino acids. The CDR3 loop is CAISVPGAAEQYF. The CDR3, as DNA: TGTGCCATCAGTGTCCCGGGTGCCGCCGAGCAGTACTTC.

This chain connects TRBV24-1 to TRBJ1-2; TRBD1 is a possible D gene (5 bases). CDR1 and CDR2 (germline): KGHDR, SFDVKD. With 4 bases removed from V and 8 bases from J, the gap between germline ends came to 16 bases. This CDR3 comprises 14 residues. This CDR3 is CATSDQWTFQGYTF. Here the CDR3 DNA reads TGTGCCACCAGTGACCAGTGGACATTTCAGGGCTACACCTTC.